This entry describes one TCR beta chain. It has no known antigen specificity. It has no much larger one-base neighbor in the sample; base qualities were not kept. The library was generated by RT-PCR. Sequencing relied on an Illumina MiSeq. In TCRdb, the public reads were trimmed at Q25 with fastp and aligned with MiXCR, with productive beta chains retained. Rows are unified per CDR3 protein, each entry keeping the most common DNA and genes. This sample holds fewer than 800,000 distinct CDR3 sequences; 14% were observed only once. Around 3.3% of the sample belongs to the ten largest clones. This entry belongs to a study listed by TCRdb under 2016. CDR1 and CDR2, looked up from the germline V gene (reference sequence), are DFQATT and SNEGSKA. Trimming costs V 8 bases and J 0 bases, and their ends lie 11 bases apart. Including the terminal cysteine and phenylalanine, the CDR3 comprises 14 residues. Only CDR3 DNA remains: 42 bases, in frame from the first base.

The chain was built from TRBV20-1 and TRBJ2-6, with no reliable assignment of the D segment. This receptor was taken from a female donor in good health, serving as a healthy control. The sequencing sample was made of memory CD4+ T cells from blood. CDR3 region: CSPLPGSGANVLTF. The nucleotide sequence reads TGCAGTCCCCTCCCGGGCTCTGGGGCCAACGTCCTGACTTTC.